The rows below give T cell receptor beta chains drawn from one sample of a study of blood T cell repertoires in COVID-19. The protocol was immunoSEQ multiplex PCR, while the TCRdb copy is restricted to in-frame clones and leaves out a portion. Of roughly 69,000 clones listed, approximately 80% are singletons. Sequences were obtained from peripheral blood. Receptors originate from a man over 45 with COVID-19, enrolled during active disease. CDR3s include the opening cysteine and the closing phenylalanine or tryptophan.

j_call,v_call,cdr3_aa
TRBJ1-2,TRBV4-2,CASTSLGDYGYTF
TRBJ2-7,TRBV19,CASSPGQGAYEQYF
TRBJ1-2,TRBV18,CASSPKIQDNVGYTF
TRBJ1-2,TRBV5-6,CASSYEAGDLRPPYGYTF
TRBJ2-1,TRBV4-1,CASSPGRGPRSSYNEQFF
TRBJ2-5,TRBV3-1/TRBV3-2,CASSSPPQSLSQETQYF
TRBJ2-7,TRBV10-3,CAIGSGAAYEQYF
TRBJ2-2,TRBV24-1,CATGSSGELFF
TRBJ1-3,TRBV19,CASSTTGGSGNTIYF
TRBJ1-1,TRBV19,CASALTGLNTEAFF
TRBJ2-5,TRBV3-1/TRBV3-2,CASSQTSRDLWGETQYF
TRBJ2-1,TRBV2,CASSAIVRGTEFF
TRBJ2-7,TRBV5-1,CASSLMRNPYEQYF